Listed below are T cell receptor beta chains from one sample, sequenced in a study of blood T cell repertoires in COVID-19. Here immunoSEQ multiplex PCR was the method, and the copy in TCRdb shows in-frame clones only, minus some. The data contain about 410,000 clones, approximately 89% of them singletons. Sequenced: peripheral blood. Receptor source: a woman aged 40 to 50 with COVID-19, enrolled during active disease. The conserved cysteine and the conserved F or W are not part of the CDR3 here.

TRBV3-1/TRBV3-2	15	TRBJ1-5	ASSQEEYPPSNQPQH
TRBV27	12	TRBJ1-4	ASSYTGDNEKLF
TRBV6-2/TRBV6-3	10	TRBJ1-1	ASSKRQLQAF
TRBV6-2/TRBV6-3	16	TRBJ2-2	ASSSQHRQTRYTGELF
TRBV7-2	13	TRBJ1-2	ASSFSTGENYGYT
TRBV18	12	TRBJ2-1	ASSPRQADNEQF
TRBV4-2	12	TRBJ2-5	ASSAFEGQETQY
TRBV7-3	11	TRBJ1-1	ASSPGGGLAAF
TRBV19	15	TRBJ2-2	ASSTLVTSLNTGELF
TRBV28	14	TRBJ2-1	ASSLPTSVRSNEQF
TRBV5-4	11	TRBJ1-2	ASSWAGWDGYT
TRBV9	13	TRBJ1-2	ASSVDPGVGYGYT
TRBV27	13	TRBJ2-1	ASSPRDFPYNEQF
TRBV4-2	14	TRBJ1-5	ASSQDGQVGVQPQH
TRBV24-1	13	TRBJ1-3	ATSDSRGAGNTIY
TRBV9	15	TRBJ2-3	ASSLGGVLVSTDTQY
TRBV19	12	TRBJ2-1	ASSSLAGLNEQF
TRBV6-2/TRBV6-3	14	TRBJ2-2	ASSDAGPRDTGELF
TRBV3-1/TRBV3-2	14	TRBJ2-7	ASSQIGQGARYEQY
TRBV5-5	14	TRBJ2-1	ASSLSVMSSYNEQF
TRBV6-2/TRBV6-3	13	TRBJ2-5	ASSRATANQETQY
TRBV2	12	TRBJ1-2	ASSEGWGGYGYT
TRBV19	10	TRBJ1-5	ASRAAGQPQH
TRBV7-9	10	TRBJ1-1	ASSSGGTEAF
TRBV4-2	15	TRBJ1-3	ASSQDQGDFSGNTIY
TRBV11-2	12	TRBJ2-7	ASSHNDYSYEQY
TRBV7-8	12	TRBJ1-5	ASNPGQANQPQH
TRBV18	14	TRBJ1-6	ASSQGLTAANSPLH
TRBV5-6	12	TRBJ2-7	ASTVDRGLYEQY